The present T cell receptor beta chain was sequenced within a study of post-analysis software for immune sequencing data. Findings and limits, study-wide: Relative to controls, patients with multiple sclerosis showed significantly lower normalized Chao1 diversity. Under F measure analysis, samples from one preparation batch co-clustered strongly.

Incorporated into the TCR beta cDNA libraries were unique molecular identifiers, which served to reduce PCR and sequencing biases. When roughly 0.85 to 11 million T cells were used, they gave around 500,000 cDNA molecules. From the PCR reads, TCRdb called clonotypes with MiXCR, one entry per CDR3 protein. In the table there are some 160,000 distinct CDR3 sequences, roughly 40% of which are singletons. In the case of this clonotype: Its antigen is undetermined.

The sequences come from blood, collected after autologous hematopoietic stem cell transplantation. The receptor was isolated from a girl aged 10 to 17 with multiple sclerosis.

The CDR3 coding sequence is TGCAGTGCTAGTGCCCCTGGGGGCGGAGCATACAATGAGCAGTTCTTC. Its protein is CSASAPGGGAYNEQFF. The chain links TRBV20-1 to TRBJ2-1; maybe TRBD1 (6 bases). The V end was cut by 3 bases, the J end by 4 bases, with 19 bases between. This CDR3 contains 16 residues. Germline V gene sequence: CDR1 DFQATT, CDR2 SNEGSKA (reference sequence).